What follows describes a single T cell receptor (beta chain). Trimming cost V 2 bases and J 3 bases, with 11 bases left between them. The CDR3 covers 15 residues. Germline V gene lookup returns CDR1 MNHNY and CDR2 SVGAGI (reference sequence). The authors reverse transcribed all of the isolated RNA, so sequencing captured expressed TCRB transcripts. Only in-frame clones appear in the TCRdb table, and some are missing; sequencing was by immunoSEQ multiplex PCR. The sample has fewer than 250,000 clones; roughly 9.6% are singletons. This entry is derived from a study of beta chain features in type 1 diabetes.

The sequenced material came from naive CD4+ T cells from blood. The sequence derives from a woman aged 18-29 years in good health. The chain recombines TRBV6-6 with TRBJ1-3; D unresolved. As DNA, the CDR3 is TGTGCCAGCAGTTACCCGGGTAGAGGTGGAAACACCATATATTTT. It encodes CASSYPGRGGNTIYF.